The present T cell receptor (beta chain) was sequenced within a study of shared clonotypes between healthy human individuals. The CDR3 extends over 17 amino acids. Unmatched junction bases numbered 8, after V lost 4 bases and J lost 0 bases. Germline CDR1 is SEHNR and CDR2 is FQNEAQ (reference sequence). Clones were sequenced by immunoSEQ multiplex PCR, and TCRdb holds only the in-frame ones, with some missing. The table shows some 530,000 clones, with 60% to 80% occurring only once. What was sequenced was PBMCs. This clonotype originated in a middle-aged woman in good health. Some clones in this sample may be carry-over from other donors' samples. The V call is TRBV7-9, the J call TRBJ2-2, with 7 bases that match TRBD1. This CDR3 reads CASSSDRETSNTGELFF. Written as DNA, the CDR3 is TGTGCCAGCAGCTCCGACAGGGAGACATCGAACACCGGGGAGCTGTTTTTT.